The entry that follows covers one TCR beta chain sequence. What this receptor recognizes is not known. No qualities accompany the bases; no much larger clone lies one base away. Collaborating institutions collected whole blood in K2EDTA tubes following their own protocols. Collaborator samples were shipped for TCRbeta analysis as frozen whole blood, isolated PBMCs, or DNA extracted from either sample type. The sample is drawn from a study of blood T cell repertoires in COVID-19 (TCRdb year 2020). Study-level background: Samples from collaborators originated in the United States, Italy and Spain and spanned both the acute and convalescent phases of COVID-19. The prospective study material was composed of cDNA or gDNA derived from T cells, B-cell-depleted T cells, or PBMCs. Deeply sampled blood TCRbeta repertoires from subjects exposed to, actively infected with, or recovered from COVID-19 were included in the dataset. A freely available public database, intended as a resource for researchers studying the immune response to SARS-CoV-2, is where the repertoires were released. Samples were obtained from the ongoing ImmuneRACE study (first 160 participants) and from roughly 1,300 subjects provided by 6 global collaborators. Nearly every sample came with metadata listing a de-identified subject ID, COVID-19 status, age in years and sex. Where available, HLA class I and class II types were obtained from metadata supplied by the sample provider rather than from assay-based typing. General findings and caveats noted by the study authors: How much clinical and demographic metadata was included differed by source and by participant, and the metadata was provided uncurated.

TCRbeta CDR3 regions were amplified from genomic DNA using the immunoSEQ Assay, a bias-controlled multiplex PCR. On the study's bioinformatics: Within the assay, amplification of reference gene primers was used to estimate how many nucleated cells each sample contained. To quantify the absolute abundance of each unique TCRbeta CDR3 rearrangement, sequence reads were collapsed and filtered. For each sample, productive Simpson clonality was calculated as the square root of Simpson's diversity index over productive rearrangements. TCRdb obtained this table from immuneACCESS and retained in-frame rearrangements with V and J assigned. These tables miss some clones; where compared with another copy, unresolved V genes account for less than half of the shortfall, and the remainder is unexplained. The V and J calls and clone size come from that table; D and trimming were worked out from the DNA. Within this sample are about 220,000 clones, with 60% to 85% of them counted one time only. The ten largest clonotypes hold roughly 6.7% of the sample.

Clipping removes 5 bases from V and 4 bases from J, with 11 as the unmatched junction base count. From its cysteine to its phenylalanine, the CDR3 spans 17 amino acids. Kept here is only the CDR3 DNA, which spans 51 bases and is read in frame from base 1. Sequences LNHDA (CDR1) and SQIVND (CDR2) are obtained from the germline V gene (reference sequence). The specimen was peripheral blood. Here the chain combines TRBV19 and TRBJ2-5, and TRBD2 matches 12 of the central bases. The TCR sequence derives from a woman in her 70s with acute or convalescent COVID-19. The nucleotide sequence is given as TGTGCCAGTAGTTTCTTACTCCGGACTAGCGGGGCAGAGACCCAGTACTTC. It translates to CASSFLLRTSGAETQYF.